The 18 T cell receptor beta chains below come from one sample, sequenced in a study of post-analysis software for immune sequencing data. General study points: In patients, TRBV5-6, TRBV5-1 and TRBV20-1 belonged to 4 or 5 TRBV segments found more frequently than in controls.

Built from TCR beta cDNA, the libraries had unique molecular identifiers in them. TCRdb called the PCR reads again in MiXCR, with one record for every CDR3 protein. This table holds hundreds of thousands of distinct CDR3 sequences, roughly 30% found once. No antigen has been assigned to these receptors. The material sequenced was blood. The receptors derive from a girl under 18 with multiple sclerosis.

The rearrangement uses TRBV7-9 and TRBJ2-1; 8 bases line up with TRBD2. The germline CDR1 and CDR2 sequences are SEHNR and FQNEAQ (reference sequence). The CDR3 loop spans 16 amino acids. After removal of 4 bases from V and 7 bases from J, the junction contained 12 bases not matched to a gene. The CDR3 DNA reads TGTGCCAGCAGCTCAGATCCGGGACTAGAGTGGAATGAGCAGTTCTTC. Translation gives CASSSDPGLEWNEQFF.

Only a few counts were recorded for this clonotype. CDR3 protein: CASRAAGDAGELFF. The CDR3 DNA follows: TGCGCCAGCAGAGCCGCCGGGGACGCCGGGGAGCTGTTTTTT. This chain joins TRBV10-2 and TRBJ2-2; D is perhaps TRBD1 or TRBD2 (5 bases each). The CDR3 length is 14 residues. Germline V CDR1 and CDR2: WSHSY, SAAADI. V shed 6 bases and J shed 6 bases, with 14 bases lying between them.

This clonotype was counted a few times. This chain uses TRBV9 with TRBJ2-1; D is undetermined. Between the trimmed V and J ends, which lost 4 bases and 6 bases, there was a span of 8 bases. There are 12 residues in the CDR3. The germline CDR1 and CDR2 sequences are SGDLS and YYNGEE. CDR3 coding DNA: TGTGCCAGCAGCCTTAATTCCAATGAGCAGTTCTTC. Translating gives CASSLNSNEQFF.

This clonotype was recorded a few times. The chain carries TRBV10-2 and TRBJ2-5, with D maybe TRBD2 (5 bases). Between the trimmed V and J ends, which lost 0 bases and 2 bases, there was a span of 13 bases. The CDR3 sequence is 16 residues long. CDR1 WSHSY and CDR2 SAAADI come from the germline V gene. In DNA, the CDR3 is TGCGCCAGCAGTGAGTCGCTTAGTACGGGACAAGAGACCCAGTACTTC. Its protein is CASSESLSTGQETQYF.

This clonotype showed up many times. The chain carries TRBV29-1 and TRBJ2-7; D is possibly TRBD1 or TRBD2 (5 bases each). Per the germline V gene, CDR1 is SQVTM and CDR2 is ANQGSEA. The CDR3 spans 13 residues. V lost 3 bases and J lost 1, with 10 bases in between. The CDR3 region has the DNA TGCAGCGTTGATGGGGGACCGTCCTACGAGCAGTACTTC. It specifies CSVDGGPSYEQYF.

This clonotype was found a few times. The rearrangement uses TRBV24-1 and TRBJ1-4, with a possible D match to TRBD1 (6 bases). V was shortened by 2 bases and J by 12 bases, with 15 bases between the two germline ends. The CDR3 has 14 amino acids. Germline V gene lookup returns CDR1 KGHDR and CDR2 SFDVKD. CDR3 in DNA: TGTGCCACCAGTGATTCGTTTAACAGGGCGGAACTGTTTTTT. It yields the protein CATSDSFNRAELFF.

V gene TRBV27 combines with J gene TRBJ2-7; 11 bases agree with TRBD1. The V gene's germline CDR1 is MNHEY and CDR2 SMNVEV (reference sequence). V shed 2 bases and J 5 bases; nucleotides not matched to a gene: 5. The CDR3 is 15 residues long. The CDR3 loop reads CASSLDGTGGNEQYF. The CDR3 DNA is TGTGCCAGCAGTTTAGATGGGACAGGGGGTAACGAGCAGTACTTC.

The chain recombines TRBV28 with TRBJ1-5, with 7 bases that match TRBD1. V shed 4 bases, J shed 0 bases, and the junction held 18 bases outside the gene matches. The CDR3 spans 20 residues. CDR1 and CDR2 (germline): MDHEN, SYDVKM. The DNA for the CDR3 is TGTGCCAGCAGTTCCTATTACAGGGGCCAACTCGAGTATAGCAATCAGCCCCAGCATTTT. Encoded protein: CASSSYYRGQLEYSNQPQHF.

Regarding this clonotype: At one end, the junction sequence differs from germline, possibly due to a read error. The chain combines TRBV5-8 with TRBJ2-7; either TRBD1 or TRBD2 may supply D (6 bases each). The DNA end lines up better with TRBJ2-5; the J call may be wrong. Per germline, CDR1 SGHTS and CDR2 YDEGEE. CDR3 length equals 15 residues. DNA of the CDR3: TGTGCCAGCAGCTTGGGAGGGGGGATGCAAGGGACCCAGTACTTC. Its protein product is CASSLGGGMQGTQYF.

The gene calls are TRBV28 and TRBJ2-7; weak D call: TRBD1 (6 bases). From germline, CDR1 is MDHEN and CDR2 SYDVKM. V was pared by 4 bases and J by 0 bases, with 22 bases between. The CDR3 sequence is 18 residues long. CDR3 sequence reads: CASSSQGPGPQGSYEQYF. The CDR3 bases are TGTGCCAGCAGTTCTCAGGGGCCGGGACCCCAGGGCTCCTACGAGCAGTACTTC.

This clonotype has only a few counts. V gene TRBV4-3 combines with J gene TRBJ2-1; D gene unclear. The CDR3 is 14 amino acids. V was cut by 0 bases and J by 6 bases, with 9 bases left in between. CDR1 and CDR2 from the germline V gene are LGHNA and YSLEER. The CDR3 here is CASSQDPLGNEQFF. In DNA, the CDR3 is TGCGCCAGCAGCCAAGATCCCCTCGGCAATGAGCAGTTCTTC.

This clonotype has a handful of counts. The genes are TRBV7-2 and TRBJ2-1; D might be TRBD2 (5 bases). Germline assignment: CDR1 SGHTA and CDR2 FQGNSA. V gave up 8 bases and J gave up 6 bases, with 26 bases separating them. CDR3 length equals 17 residues. CDR3 sequence: CASGLTRALSFGNEQFF. The CDR3 nucleotides read TGTGCCAGCGGGCTGACGAGGGCCTTGAGCTTCGGCAATGAGCAGTTCTTC.

The rearrangement links TRBV28 to TRBJ2-5, with 8 bases identical to TRBD2. In germline, CDR1 is MDHEN, CDR2 SYDVKM. This CDR3 region has 15 residues. V gave up 9 bases and J gave up 11 bases; unmatched junction bases: 20. As DNA, the CDR3 is TGTGCCAGTACCATCCGGACTAGCCGCTCCTACGGGCAGTACTTC. Its protein product is CASTIRTSRSYGQYF.

The chain recombines TRBV2 with TRBJ2-7; 7 bases align to TRBD1. The length of the CDR3 is 15 residues. Trimming took 9 bases from V and 2 from J; bases not matched to a gene: 13. Germline V CDR1 and CDR2: SNHLY, FYNNEI. This CDR3 reads CASKVRTGAAYEQYF. As DNA, the CDR3 is TGTGCCAGTAAGGTCCGAACAGGGGCCGCCTACGAGCAGTACTTC.

This clonotype showed up just a few times. The chain couples TRBV21-1 to TRBJ2-7; TRBD2, as called in the table, went unchecked against the DNA. TRBV21-1 is assigned pseudogene status. The CDR3 has 14 amino acids. The CDR3 reads CASSKRGLAYEQYF. CDR3 in DNA: TGTGCCAGCAGCAAACGGGGACTAGCCTACGAGCAGTACTTC.

This clonotype was counted a few times. The chain carries TRBV5-1 and TRBJ2-1; 9 positions match TRBD2. The CDR3 spans 15 residues. The J segment lost 6 bases and the V segment lost 0 bases, leaving 4 bases of the junction unmatched. Germline values: CDR1 SGHRS, CDR2 YFSETQ. The CDR3 DNA is TGCGCCAGCAGCTTGGCGGGACTAGCCGTCAATGAGCAGTTCTTC. Translation gives CASSLAGLAVNEQFF.

This clonotype was recorded a few times. V usage is TRBV29-1 and J usage is TRBJ2-1; a weak D match, TRBD1 (5 bases). The CDR3 sequence is 14 residues long. V dropped 3 bases and J dropped 6 bases, with 15 bases sitting between them. Per germline, CDR1 SQVTM and CDR2 ANQGSEA. CDR3 coding DNA: TGCAGCGTTGATATTTGGCAGGGCGTCAATGAGCAGTTCTTC. Translating gives CSVDIWQGVNEQFF.

The rearrangement joins TRBV7-8 to TRBJ2-1; 14 positions agree with TRBD2. The CDR3 spans 16 residues. Germline V CDR1 and CDR2: SGHVS, FQNEAQ. Unmatched junction bases numbered 6, after V lost 5 bases and J lost 6 bases. This chain's CDR3 is CASSPKTSGRVNEQFF. CDR3 sequence (DNA): TGTGCCAGCAGCCCGAAGACTAGCGGGAGGGTCAATGAGCAGTTCTTC.